A selection of T cell receptor beta chains follows, all from one sample in a study of regulatory T cells in long-lasting Graves disease. MiXCR, run by TCRdb on the multiplex PCR reads, gives a single entry per CDR3 protein. The table has roughly 520,000 distinct CDR3 sequences, about 12% seen once. This sample was also put to use in a study of T cells in Graves' hyperthyroidism and ophthalmopathy.

The sample consisted of peripheral blood mononuclear cells (PBMCs), taken at new diagnosis, from a patient treated with antithyroid drugs. The source of these receptors is a woman aged 25 to 39 with Graves disease. The conserved cysteine and the conserved F or W are not part of the CDR3 here.

TRBJ2-1 TRBV4-3 ASSQDFGGRIYNEQF
TRBJ2-5 TRBV6-2/TRBV6-3 ASRKTGLETQY
TRBJ2-2 TRBV9 ASSVASGQAVTGELF
TRBJ1-1 TRBV5-5 ASSLQGYATEAF
TRBJ2-7 TRBV7-2 ASSLDRGGEQY
TRBJ2-5 TRBV20-1 SARGHSQETQY
TRBJ1-4 TRBV29-1 SVETGGREKLF
TRBJ2-1 TRBV30 AWRGTASAYNEQF
TRBJ2-1 TRBV6-1 ASSHEEGRAYNEQF
TRBJ1-2 TRBV10-3 AISGGGANNYGYT
TRBJ1-5 TRBV28 ASSLWGGSNQPQH
TRBJ1-1 TRBV4-3 ASSQDRRRITEAF
TRBJ2-3 TRBV6-1 ASSGGSRPDNTQY
TRBJ2-1 TRBV19 ASSTNTGNEQF
TRBJ2-5 TRBV29-1 SVLGPGLAGVGETQY
TRBJ2-2 TRBV2 ASSDGWQGAGELF
TRBJ2-7 TRBV27 ASSPAGGQYEQY
TRBJ2-2 TRBV11-2 ASSLSYTGELF
TRBJ1-1 TRBV4-1 ASSHYRGPYTEAF
TRBJ2-3 TRBV19 ASTGARGTSIPDTQY
TRBJ1-5 TRBV19 ASSITRGRNNQPQH
TRBJ2-2 TRBV11-1 ASSLVSGRLAGELF
TRBJ2-2 TRBV20-1 SAPSGNTGELF
TRBJ1-6 TRBV6-1 ASSPGGGGSPLH
TRBJ2-7 TRBV11-3 ASSNPWDRGSYEQY
TRBJ2-2 TRBV2 ASSETPSMKRGTGELF
TRBJ1-4 TRBV2 ASSAGRNIEKLF
TRBJ1-5 TRBV20-1 SASVGAQPQH
TRBJ2-3 TRBV5-4 ASSLEGLAGADTQY
TRBJ1-5 TRBV28 ASSFMANQPQH
TRBJ1-2 TRBV14 ASSQFQVGYT
TRBJ1-5 TRBV19 AAGQGPTKTITPQH
TRBJ2-1 TRBV19 ASSIGGGSSYNEQF